A selection of T cell receptor beta chains follows, all from one sample in a study of cytomegalovirus exposure and HLA in healthy donors. The protocol was immunoSEQ multiplex PCR, while the TCRdb copy is restricted to in-frame clones and leaves out a portion. The top ten hold about 1.5% of the sample, which has 150,000 to 200,000 clones, around 80% seen once. Specimen: PBMCs. The source is a man between 18 and 35 years old in good health and CMV-seronegative. Each CDR3 is given without its conserved first and last residue.

cdr3_aa j_call v_call
ASSLEGLASPDTQY TRBJ2-3 TRBV7-8
ASENREGLREQY TRBJ2-7 TRBV5-8
ASSPSGEPNEQY TRBJ2-7 TRBV6-6
SVQGRSNQPQH TRBJ1-5 TRBV29-1
ASSSLNEKLF TRBJ1-4 TRBV18
ASSHGLASSEETQY TRBJ2-5 TRBV11-3
ASNNAGIMNTEAF TRBJ1-1 TRBV4-1
ASSWTGGGYEQY TRBJ2-7 TRBV7-3
ASSPPDRANGYT TRBJ1-2 TRBV18
ASSKVPSGRGNEQF TRBJ2-1 TRBV21-1
ATSTRDRAYGYT TRBJ1-2 TRBV10-1
ASSSGAGLAFTDTQY TRBJ2-3 TRBV7-9
ASSGTDKETQY TRBJ2-5 TRBV6-6
ASSAGGGSQPQH TRBJ1-5 TRBV7-2
SVAGQGNYGYT TRBJ1-2 TRBV29-1
ASSLVTPSYEQY TRBJ2-7 TRBV7-9
ASSLWGGHEQY TRBJ2-7 TRBV27
ATAGGGYEQY TRBJ2-7 TRBV7-9
ASSDWRAPQETQY TRBJ2-5 TRBV6-1
ASSSAGTSGSADTQY TRBJ2-3 TRBV13
ASSFTGGAGYEQY TRBJ2-7 TRBV7-3
ASSQGAFGDTQY TRBJ2-3 TRBV7-3
ASSLKTETGELF TRBJ2-2 TRBV6-5
ASSLKNSAGGAYNEQF TRBJ2-1 TRBV7-9
ASSDRGLPKNIQY TRBJ2-4 TRBV2
ASSPPGQIGGYT TRBJ1-2 TRBV5-4
ASSPESYPGNTIY TRBJ1-3 TRBV11-3
ASSQDAGQGYNEQF TRBJ2-1 TRBV4-2
ASSLTRGATNEKLF TRBJ1-4 TRBV7-8
ASSFSTGAMNTEAF TRBJ1-1 TRBV7-6
ASRDFLLAGGVGTQY TRBJ2-3 TRBV2
ASSGAAGANVLT TRBJ2-6 TRBV7-2
ASRRTGGDTEAF TRBJ1-1 TRBV6-5
ASSPTTSFGTDTQY TRBJ2-3 TRBV5-1
ASSQHGAHSGNTIY TRBJ1-3 TRBV14
ASSLAMGAQLGEKLF TRBJ1-4 TRBV7-9
ASNQGGGTDTQY TRBJ2-3 TRBV7-9
AWSLGGKGSYEQY TRBJ2-7 TRBV30
ASSGTLDNSPLH TRBJ1-6 TRBV25-1
ASSYRQGHHEQY TRBJ2-7 TRBV27
ASTPRSTGGGYGYT TRBJ1-2 TRBV2
ASSPRGPKSTDTQY TRBJ2-3 TRBV7-9
ASSEEGQGTNTGELF TRBJ2-2 TRBV6-1
ASSVYGSENTIY TRBJ1-3 TRBV9
ASSWGQGFDEQY TRBJ2-7 TRBV27
ASSERGGAGHFYEQY TRBJ2-7 TRBV2
ASNQGRGTDTQY TRBJ2-3 TRBV5-8
AISSMGYEQY - TRBV10-3